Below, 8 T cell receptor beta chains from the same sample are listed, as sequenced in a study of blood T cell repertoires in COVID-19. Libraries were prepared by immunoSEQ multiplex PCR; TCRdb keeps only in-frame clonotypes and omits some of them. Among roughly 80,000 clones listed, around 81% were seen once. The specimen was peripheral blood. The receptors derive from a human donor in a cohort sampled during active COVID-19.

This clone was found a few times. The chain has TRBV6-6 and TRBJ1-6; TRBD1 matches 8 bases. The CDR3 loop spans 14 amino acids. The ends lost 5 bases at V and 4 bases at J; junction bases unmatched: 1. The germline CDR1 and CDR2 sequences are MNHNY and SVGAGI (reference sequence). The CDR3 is CASSRQGYNSPLHF. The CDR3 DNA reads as TGTGCCAGCAGTCGACAGGGGTATAATTCACCCCTCCACTTT.

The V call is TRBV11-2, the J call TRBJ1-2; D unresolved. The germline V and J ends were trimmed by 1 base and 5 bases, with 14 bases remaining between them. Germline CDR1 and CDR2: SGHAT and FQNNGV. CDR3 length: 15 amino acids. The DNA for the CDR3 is TGTGCCAGCAGCTTAGTCGGCACTATTAAATATGGCTACACCTTC. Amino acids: CASSLVGTIKYGYTF.

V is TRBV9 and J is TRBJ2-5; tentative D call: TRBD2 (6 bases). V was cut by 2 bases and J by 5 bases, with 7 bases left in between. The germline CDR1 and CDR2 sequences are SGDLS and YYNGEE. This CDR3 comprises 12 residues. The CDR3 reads CASSVGRETQYF. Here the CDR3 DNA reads TGTGCCAGCAGCGTGGGGAGGGAGACCCAGTACTTC.

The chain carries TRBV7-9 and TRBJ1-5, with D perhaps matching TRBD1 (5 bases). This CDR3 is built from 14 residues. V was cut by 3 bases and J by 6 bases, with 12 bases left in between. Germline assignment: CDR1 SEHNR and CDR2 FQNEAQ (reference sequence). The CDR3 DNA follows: TGTGCCAGCAGCTTGTCCCAGGGAGGTCAGCCCCAGCATTTT. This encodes CASSLSQGGQPQHF.

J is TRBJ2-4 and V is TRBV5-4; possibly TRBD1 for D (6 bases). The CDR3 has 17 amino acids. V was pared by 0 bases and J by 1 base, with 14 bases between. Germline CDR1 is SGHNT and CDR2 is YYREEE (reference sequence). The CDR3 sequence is CASSLGGMGAAKNIQYF. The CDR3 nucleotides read TGTGCCAGCAGCTTGGGGGGCATGGGGGCCGCCAAAAACATTCAGTACTTC.

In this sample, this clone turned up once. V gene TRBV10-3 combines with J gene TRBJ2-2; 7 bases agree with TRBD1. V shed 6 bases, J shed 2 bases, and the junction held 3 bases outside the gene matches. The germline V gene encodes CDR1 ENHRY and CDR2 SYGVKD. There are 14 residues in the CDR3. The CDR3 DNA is TGTGCCATCAGGGGGACAGCTAACACCGGGGAGCTGTTTTTT. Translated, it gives CAIRGTANTGELFF.

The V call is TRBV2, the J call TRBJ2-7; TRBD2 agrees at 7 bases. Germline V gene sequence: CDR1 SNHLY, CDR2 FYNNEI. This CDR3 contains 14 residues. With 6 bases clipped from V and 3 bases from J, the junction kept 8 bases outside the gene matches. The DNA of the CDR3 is TGTGCCAGCAGCCCTCCTGGGGGGGTCTACGAGCAGTACTTC. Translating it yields CASSPPGGVYEQYF.

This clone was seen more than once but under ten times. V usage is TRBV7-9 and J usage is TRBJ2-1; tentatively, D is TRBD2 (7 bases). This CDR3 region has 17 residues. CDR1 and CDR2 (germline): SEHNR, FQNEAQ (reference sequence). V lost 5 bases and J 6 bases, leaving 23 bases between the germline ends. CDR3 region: CASSPQGGRGSFNEQFF. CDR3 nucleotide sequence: TGTGCCAGCAGCCCTCAAGGGGGGCGGGGGAGTTTCAATGAGCAGTTCTTC.